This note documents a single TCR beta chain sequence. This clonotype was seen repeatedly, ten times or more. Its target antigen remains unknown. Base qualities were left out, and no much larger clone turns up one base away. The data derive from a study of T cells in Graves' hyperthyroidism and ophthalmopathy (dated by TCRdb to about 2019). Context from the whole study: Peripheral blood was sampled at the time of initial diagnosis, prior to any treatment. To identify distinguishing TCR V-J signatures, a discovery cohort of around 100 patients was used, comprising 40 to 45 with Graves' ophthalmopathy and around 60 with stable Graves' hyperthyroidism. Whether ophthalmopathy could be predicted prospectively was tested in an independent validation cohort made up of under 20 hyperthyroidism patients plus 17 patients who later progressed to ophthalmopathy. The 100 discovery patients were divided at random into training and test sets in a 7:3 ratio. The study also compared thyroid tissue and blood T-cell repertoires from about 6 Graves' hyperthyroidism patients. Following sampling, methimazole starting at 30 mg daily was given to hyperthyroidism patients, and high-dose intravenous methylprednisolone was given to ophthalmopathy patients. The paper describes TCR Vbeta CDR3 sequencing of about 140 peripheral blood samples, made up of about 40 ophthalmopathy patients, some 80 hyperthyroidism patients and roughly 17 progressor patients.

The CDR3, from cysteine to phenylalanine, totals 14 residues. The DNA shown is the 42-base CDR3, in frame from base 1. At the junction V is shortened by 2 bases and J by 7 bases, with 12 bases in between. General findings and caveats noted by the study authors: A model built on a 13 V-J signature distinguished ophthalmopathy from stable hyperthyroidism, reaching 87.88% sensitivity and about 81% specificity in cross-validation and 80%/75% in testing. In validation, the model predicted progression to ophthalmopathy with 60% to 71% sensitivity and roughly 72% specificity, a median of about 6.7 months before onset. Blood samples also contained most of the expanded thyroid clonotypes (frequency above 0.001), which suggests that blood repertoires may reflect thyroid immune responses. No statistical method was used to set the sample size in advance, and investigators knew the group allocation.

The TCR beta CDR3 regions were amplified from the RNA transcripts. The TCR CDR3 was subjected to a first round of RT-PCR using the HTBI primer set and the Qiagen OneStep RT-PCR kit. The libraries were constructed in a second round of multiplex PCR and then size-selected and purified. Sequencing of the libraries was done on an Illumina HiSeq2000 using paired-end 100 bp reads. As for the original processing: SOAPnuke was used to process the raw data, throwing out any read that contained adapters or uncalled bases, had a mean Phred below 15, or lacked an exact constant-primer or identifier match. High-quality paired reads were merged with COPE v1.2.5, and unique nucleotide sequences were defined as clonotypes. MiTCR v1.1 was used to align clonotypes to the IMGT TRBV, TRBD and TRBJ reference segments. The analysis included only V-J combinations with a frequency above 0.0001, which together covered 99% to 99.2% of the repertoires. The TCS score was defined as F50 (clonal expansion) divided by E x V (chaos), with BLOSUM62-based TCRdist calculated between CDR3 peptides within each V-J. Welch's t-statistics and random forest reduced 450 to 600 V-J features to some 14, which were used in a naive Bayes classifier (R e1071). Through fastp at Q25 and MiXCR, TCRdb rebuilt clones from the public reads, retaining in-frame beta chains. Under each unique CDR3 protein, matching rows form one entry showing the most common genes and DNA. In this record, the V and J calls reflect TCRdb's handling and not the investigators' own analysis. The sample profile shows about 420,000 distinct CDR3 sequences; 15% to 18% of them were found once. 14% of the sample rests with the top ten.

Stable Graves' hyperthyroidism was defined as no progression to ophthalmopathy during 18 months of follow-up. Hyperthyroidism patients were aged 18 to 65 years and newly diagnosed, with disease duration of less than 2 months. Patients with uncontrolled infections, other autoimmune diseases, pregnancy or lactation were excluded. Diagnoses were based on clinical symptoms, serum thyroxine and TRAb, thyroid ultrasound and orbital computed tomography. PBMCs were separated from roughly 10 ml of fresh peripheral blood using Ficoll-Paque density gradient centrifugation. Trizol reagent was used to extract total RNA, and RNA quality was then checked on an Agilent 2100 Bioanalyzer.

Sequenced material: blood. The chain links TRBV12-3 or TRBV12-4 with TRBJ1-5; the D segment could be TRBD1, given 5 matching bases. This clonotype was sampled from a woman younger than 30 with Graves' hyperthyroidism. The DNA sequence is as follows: TGTGCCAGCAGTTTAAATCGGGGGGACCAGCCCCAGCATTTT. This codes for CASSLNRGDQPQHF.